Listed below are T cell receptor beta chains from one sample, sequenced in a study of blood T cells in healthy people across ages. TCRdb reprocessed the 5' RACE reads via MiXCR and lists one record per CDR3 protein. The sample consists of about 1.5 million distinct CDR3 sequences, 40% to 45% of them appearing once. Input material: blood. The origin of the receptors is a young woman in good health. Both conserved end residues are part of each CDR3.

19,TRBV18,CASSPGEGRTSTSTDTQYF
15,TRBV24-1,CATSDLPGPPYEQYF
16,TRBV12-3/TRBV12-4,CASSPSGGVLTGELFF
13,TRBV5-1,CASSLDPLGGYTF
16,TRBV9,CASSVEGAGGYNEQFF
12,TRBV7-2,CASSRAGIEAFF
15,TRBV24-1,CATRPATVNTGELFF
17,TRBV7-9,CASSSLAGSGVPDTQYF
15,TRBV6-5,CASSYSTGRNHEQYF
12,TRBV29-1,CSVQDSNYGYTF
13,TRBV6-5,CASSYRDGFEAFF
14,TRBV5-6,CASSGTGGPDTQYF
14,TRBV7-8,CASSLGGGAGEQYF
18,TRBV29-1,CSVAFDLAGAGSYNEQYF
13,TRBV14,CASSLGRYYGYTF
15,TRBV2,CASTSQRGNTGELFF
14,TRBV27,CASSFAGSNQPQHF
12,TRBV29-1,CSVEEYDYEQYF
14,TRBV20-1,CSAGTENRLYGYTF
17,TRBV4-1,CASSQRMTSGRGYEQYF
15,TRBV27,CASSLLSVGGGEQYF
14,TRBV27,CASAMAAAYNEQFF